One sample yielded the 25 T cell receptor beta chains listed below, sequenced in a study of shared clonotypes between healthy human individuals. The method was immunoSEQ multiplex PCR; TCRdb's version includes in-frame clones alone and lacks a portion of them. The sample contains roughly 2.4 million clones, approximately 95% of which appear only once. Sequences were obtained from naive CD4+ T cells sorted from blood. Subset defined: CD45RA+ positively selected. These receptors originate from a man aged 18 to 29 in good health.

The rearrangement joins TRBV28 to TRBJ2-5, with D possibly matching TRBD2 (7 bases). The germline CDR1 and CDR2 sequences are MDHEN and SYDVKM. The CDR3 spans 15 residues. Trimming took 1 base from V and 1 from J, leaving 10 bases between them. This CDR3 is CASSLLGGLQETQYF. The CDR3 nucleotides are TGTGCCAGCAGTTTATTGGGGGGGCTCCAAGAGACCCAGTACTTC. The full variable domain, rest sourced from reference TRBV28 and TRBJ2-5, is DVKVTQSSRYLVKRTGEKVFLECVQDMDHENMFWYRQDPGLGLRLIYFSYDVKMKEKGDIPEGYSVSREKKERFSLILESASTNQTSMYLCASSLLGGLQETQYFGPGTRLLVL.

The rearrangement uses TRBV7-9 and TRBJ2-3; TRBD2 is a possible D gene (5 bases). V lost 5 bases and J 6 bases, leaving 18 bases between the germline ends. The CDR3 extends over 15 amino acids. The germline V gene encodes CDR1 SEHNR and CDR2 FQNEAQ (reference sequence). The CDR3 DNA is TGTGCCAGCAGCGTCCGGACTCCCGAGGAGGATACGCAGTATTTT. Translation gives CASSVRTPEEDTQYF.

This chain connects TRBV5-6 to TRBJ2-1; possible D gene TRBD2, 5 bases. Germline V gives CDR1 SGHDT, CDR2 YYEEEE. This CDR3 is 16 amino acids long. Trimming pared 0 bases from V and 0 bases from J, leaving 10 bases between. Here the CDR3 reads CASSLEVASSYNEQFF. The CDR3 nucleotides are TGTGCCAGCAGCTTGGAAGTAGCGAGCTCCTACAATGAGCAGTTCTTC.

This chain uses TRBV30 with TRBJ2-4; D assignment may be TRBD1 or TRBD2 (6 bases each). Germline CDR1 and CDR2: GTSNPN and SVGIG (reference sequence). V was trimmed by 0 bases and J by 3 bases, leaving 9 bases between them. The CDR3 has 14 amino acids. The CDR3 bases are TGTGCCTGGAGTGTAGGGGGACTCAAAAACATTCAGTACTTC. Protein: CAWSVGGLKNIQYF.

The gene calls are TRBV2 and TRBJ2-3, with D possibly being TRBD2 (5 bases). CDR1 and CDR2 (germline): SNHLY, FYNNEI. V lost 6 bases and J lost 3, with 7 bases in between. CDR3 length: 12 amino acids. CDR3 loop: CASREETDTQYF. The CDR3 DNA reads TGTGCCAGCAGGGAGGAGACAGATACGCAGTATTTT.

V is TRBV9 and J is TRBJ1-6; the match to TRBD1 covers 9 bases. From germline, CDR1 is SGDLS and CDR2 YYNGEE. This CDR3 is 16 amino acids long. The J segment lost 7 bases and the V segment lost 3 bases, leaving 8 bases of the junction unmatched. The CDR3 DNA follows: TGTGCCAGCAGCGAAGGGCCGGGACAGGGAAATTCACCCCTCCACTTT. Residues: CASSEGPGQGNSPLHF.

Details on this clone: Other DNA sequences of this sample code for an identical CDR3. The chain couples TRBV6-1 to TRBJ1-2; D is unresolved. V dropped 0 bases and J dropped 4 bases, with 9 bases sitting between them. The germline V gene has CDR1 MNHNS and CDR2 SASEGT. The CDR3 has 14 residues. The CDR3 here is CASSEARVGYGYTF. CDR3 in DNA: TGTGCCAGCAGTGAAGCGAGGGTGGGCTATGGCTACACCTTC.

The J gene is TRBJ1-5, the V gene TRBV6-6, with D hard to call. The V gene's germline CDR1 is MNHNY and CDR2 SVGAGI (reference sequence). The CDR3 has 12 amino acids. V was trimmed by 5 bases and J by 6 bases, leaving 8 bases between them. Written as DNA, the CDR3 is TGTGCCAGCAGTGCCGATGGTCAGCCCCAGCATTTT. Protein: CASSADGQPQHF.

The CDR3 bases are TGTGCCAGCAGTTCGTACACAGGGGATCAGCCCCAGCATTTT. It is translated as CASSSYTGDQPQHF. The gene calls are TRBV6-6 and TRBJ1-5; 7 bases are a match to TRBD1. CDR1 and CDR2 (germline): MNHNY, SVGAGI (reference sequence). The CDR3 length is 14 residues. Unmatched junction bases numbered 5, after V lost 4 bases and J lost 5 bases.

The rearrangement joins TRBV6-1 to TRBJ2-1; a weak D match, TRBD2 (6 bases). Germline loops: CDR1 MNHNS, CDR2 SASEGT. The CDR3 is 14 amino acids. The germline V and J ends were trimmed by 7 bases and 6 bases, with 16 bases remaining between them. CDR3 residues: CASKGGTHLNEQFF. DNA for the CDR3: TGTGCCAGCAAGGGCGGGACGCACCTCAATGAGCAGTTCTTC.

The V and J genes are TRBV9 and TRBJ1-2, with D perhaps matching TRBD1 (6 bases). The length of the CDR3 is 15 residues. The germline V gene encodes CDR1 SGDLS and CDR2 YYNGEE. The V end lost 3 bases, the J end lost 5 bases, and 17 bases lay between the germline ends. The CDR3 is CASSGIRGGSYGYTF. DNA for the CDR3: TGTGCCAGCAGCGGCATTAGGGGGGGCTCTTATGGCTACACCTTC. Full variable domain (missing parts from reference TRBV9 and TRBJ1-2): DSGVTQTPKHLITATGQRVTLRCSPRSGDLSVYWYQQSLDQGLQFLIQYYNGEERAKGNILERFSAQQFPDLHSELNLSSLELGDSALYFCASSGIRGGSYGYTFGSGTRLTVV.

This chain connects TRBV15 to TRBJ2-2, with unresolved D. V was cut by 0 bases and J by 7 bases, with 15 bases left in between. Germline V CDR1 and CDR2: LNHNV, YYDKDF (reference sequence). This CDR3 has 16 amino acids. In nucleotides, the CDR3 is TGTGCCACCAGCAGAGATGAACAGACCCTGATCGGGGAGCTGTTTTTT. Amino acid sequence: CATSRDEQTLIGELFF.

The chain has TRBV10-3 and TRBJ1-2, with a tentative D call TRBD1 (5 bases). V lost 0 bases and J lost 7, with 12 bases in between. This CDR3 region has 14 residues. Germline CDR1 ENHRY, CDR2 SYGVKD. The CDR3: CAISESRGLGGYTF. The CDR3 nucleotides read TGTGCCATCAGTGAGTCTCGGGGACTTGGTGGCTACACCTTC.

The V gene is TRBV5-1, the J gene TRBJ2-2; 16 nucleotides agree with TRBD2. V was pared by 0 bases and J by 4 bases, with 6 bases of the junction left unmatched. The CDR3 sequence is 19 residues long. CDR1 and CDR2 (germline): SGHRS, YFSETQ. For the CDR3, the DNA is TGCGCCAGCAGCTTGGCCGGGACTAGCGGGAGGGCGACCACCGGGGAGCTGTTTTTT. Translating gives CASSLAGTSGRATTGELFF.

The chain uses TRBV5-6 and TRBJ2-6; no definite D call. V was shortened by 6 bases and J by 4 bases, with 11 bases between the two germline ends. Germline V CDR1 and CDR2: SGHDT, YYEEEE. The CDR3 has 14 residues. CDR3 sequence reads: CASNPPAGANVLTF. CDR3 coding DNA: TGTGCCAGCAACCCTCCTGCGGGGGCCAACGTCCTGACTTTC. The full variable domain, its missing parts supplied by reference TRBV5-6 and TRBJ2-6, is DAGVTQSPTHLIKTRGQQVTLRCSPKSGHDTVSWYQQALGQGPQFIFQYYEEEERQRGNFPDRFSGHQFPNYSSELNVNALLLGDSALYLCASNPPAGANVLTFGAGSRLTVL.

CDR3 residues: CASSLYPGQAYEQYF. The CDR3 DNA follows: TGTGCCAGCAGTTTATATCCCGGACAGGCATACGAGCAGTACTTC. This rearrangement joins TRBV28 to TRBJ2-7, with 7 bases identical to TRBD1. Per germline, CDR1 MDHEN and CDR2 SYDVKM. The ends lost 1 base at V and 4 bases at J; junction bases unmatched: 7. CDR3 size: 15 residues.

The chain joins TRBV19 to TRBJ1-1; D remains unclear. The CDR3 spans 14 residues. The germline V and J ends were trimmed by 6 bases and 5 bases, with 16 bases remaining between them. The germline V gene has CDR1 LNHDA and CDR2 SQIVND (reference sequence). CDR3 in amino acids: CASSSYSGGTEAFF. As DNA, the CDR3 is TGTGCCAGTAGCTCCTACAGCGGAGGGACTGAAGCTTTCTTT.

The chain has TRBV6-5 and TRBJ2-6; 7 nucleotides align to TRBD2. Germline CDR1 reads MNHEY; CDR2 reads SVGAGI. J lost 0 bases, V lost 8 bases, and 4 bases had no gene match. This CDR3 comprises 15 residues. CDR3 protein: CASGLAGSGANVLTF. The CDR3 region has the DNA TGTGCCAGCGGTTTAGCGGGCTCTGGGGCCAACGTCCTGACTTTC.

The V and J genes are TRBV30 and TRBJ2-4, with TRBD2 matching 9 bases. The junction had 3 bases not matched to a gene; V was cut back by 0 bases and J by 9 bases. Germline V gene data show CDR1 as GTSNPN and CDR2 as SVGIG (reference sequence). This CDR3 is built from 13 residues. In nucleotides, the CDR3 is TGTGCCTGGAGTGTAATAGCGGGAGTCATTCAGTACTTC. Translation: CAWSVIAGVIQYF. Full variable domain (outside the CDR3, taken from reference TRBV30 and TRBJ2-4): SQTIHQWPATLVQPVGSPLSLECTVEGTSNPNLYWYRQAAGRGLQLLFYSVGIGQISSEVPQNLSASRPQDRQFILSSKKLLLSDSGFYLCAWSVIAGVIQYFGAGTRLSVL.

The V and J genes are TRBV6-5 and TRBJ1-4; tentative D call: TRBD1 (5 bases). V was pared by 0 bases and J by 8 bases, with 10 bases between. Germline V lookup: CDR1 MNHEY, CDR2 SVGAGI. The CDR3 runs 14 residues. The CDR3, as DNA: TGTGCCAGCAGTTACTCGTTCAGGGTAGAAAAACTGTTTTTT. This translates into CASSYSFRVEKLFF.

The chain is built from TRBV7-2 and TRBJ2-7; TRBD2 aligns across 14 bases. The trim removed 5 bases at V and 13 bases at J, leaving 10 bases unmatched. The CDR3 contains 14 residues. Germline loops: CDR1 SGHTA, CDR2 FQGNSA. CDR3 region: CASSVGGLAGEKYF. CDR3 in DNA: TGTGCCAGCAGCGTGGGGGGACTAGCGGGAGAAAAATACTTC.

The chain links TRBV21-1 to TRBJ2-2; TRBD1 is the table's D call, not checked against the DNA. TRBV21-1 has pseudogene status. The CDR3 has 11 residues. The CDR3 DNA reads as TGTGCCGCAATGGCTTGCGGGGAGCTGTTTTTT. Translation gives CAAMACGELFF.

The chain couples TRBV7-6 to TRBJ1-5; no definite D call. CDR3 size: 13 residues. Germline V gene sequence: CDR1 SGHVS, CDR2 FNYEAQ. Trimming left V 5 bases short and J 7 bases short, with 12 bases between. This CDR3 is CASSGPGHQPQHF. The CDR3 DNA reads as TGTGCCAGCAGCGGACCGGGTCACCAGCCCCAGCATTTT. The entire variable domain, with the rest obtained from reference TRBV7-6 and TRBJ1-5, is as follows: GAGVSQSPRYKVTKRGQDVALRCDPISGHVSLYWYRQALGQGPEFLTYFNYEAQQDKSGLPNDRFSAERPEGSISTLTIQRTEQRDSAMYRCASSGPGHQPQHFGDGTRLSIL.

The chain carries TRBV18 and TRBJ2-6; D is unresolved. V lost 3 bases and J lost 0, with 9 bases in between. Germline-derived CDR1 and CDR2 are KGHSH and LQKENI. This CDR3 region has 16 residues. The CDR3 sequence is CASSPKAISGANVLTF. DNA for the CDR3: TGTGCCAGCTCACCCAAAGCGATCTCTGGGGCCAACGTCCTGACTTTC.

J is TRBJ2-2 and V is TRBV28; a possible D gene is TRBD1 (6 bases). The CDR3 extends over 13 amino acids. From germline, CDR1 is MDHEN and CDR2 SYDVKM. Trimming took off 8 bases at V and 6 bases at J, with 13 bases between the two ends. The CDR3 here is CASWETGPGELFF. The CDR3, as DNA: TGTGCCAGCTGGGAAACAGGGCCCGGGGAGCTGTTTTTT.